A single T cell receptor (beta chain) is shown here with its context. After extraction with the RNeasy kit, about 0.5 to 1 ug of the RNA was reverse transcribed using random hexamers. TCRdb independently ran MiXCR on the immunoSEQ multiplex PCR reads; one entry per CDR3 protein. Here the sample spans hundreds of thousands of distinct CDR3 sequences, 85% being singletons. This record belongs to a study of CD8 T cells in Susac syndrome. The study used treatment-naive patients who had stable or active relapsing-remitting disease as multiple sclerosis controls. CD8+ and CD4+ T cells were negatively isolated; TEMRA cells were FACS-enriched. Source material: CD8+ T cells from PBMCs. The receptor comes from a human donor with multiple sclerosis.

CDR3 residues: CASSSRGAGYGYTF. The CDR3 region has the DNA TGTGCCAGCAGCTCGAGGGGGGCGGGCTATGGCTACACCTTC. J is TRBJ1-2 and V is TRBV5-4; D perhaps matches TRBD1 (6 bases). In germline, CDR1 is SGHNT, CDR2 YYREEE (reference sequence). The CDR3 totals 14 residues. The V end lost 3 bases, the J end lost 4 bases, and 13 bases lay between the germline ends.